These T cell receptor beta chains were read from a single sample in a study of T cells in Graves' hyperthyroidism and ophthalmopathy. One entry per CDR3 protein results from TCRdb running MiXCR on the multiplex PCR reads. The data show about 840,000 distinct CDR3 sequences, approximately 40% seen once. Sequenced material: blood. These receptors came from a man aged 18 to 29 with Graves' hyperthyroidism. The CDR3 runs from the conserved cysteine through the conserved F or W. Each record gives: J gene, D gene, V gene, CDR3 length, clone size, CDR3 DNA, CDR3 protein. A D gene is named only where the DNA matches it firmly. Only part of the rows carry a size: once, few, many, or a class if the clone is expanded.

>TRBJ1-6|NA|TRBV4-1|15|NA
TGCGCCAGCAGCCAAGTTCGAGACAGTTATTCACCCCTCCACTTT
CASSQVRDSYSPLHF
>TRBJ2-7|TRBD1|TRBV11-2|14|NA
TGTGCCAGCAGCTCGGGTGGGACAGTCTACGAGCAGTACTTC
CASSSGGTVYEQYF
>TRBJ1-2|NA|TRBV19|16|NA
TGTGCCAGTAGTATCCTCGTGGGGGCCGGACCCTATGGCTACACCTTC
CASSILVGAGPYGYTF
>TRBJ1-1|NA|TRBV7-8|14|many
TGTGCCAGCAGTGACGGACGGACCTACACTGAAGCTTTCTTT
CASSDGRTYTEAFF
>TRBJ2-7|NA|TRBV10-3|14|NA
TGTGCCATCAGAGACGGAAGTCAGGGGGGCGAGCAGTACTTC
CAIRDGSQGGEQYF
>TRBJ1-1|NA|TRBV6-5|14|NA
TGTGCCAGCAGTTACTCCCAGGGGAGGGCTGAAGCTTTCTTT
CASSYSQGRAEAFF
>TRBJ2-6|NA|TRBV7-9|15|many
TGTGCCAGCAGCTTACCGCCTTCAGGGGCCAACGTCCTGACTTTC
CASSLPPSGANVLTF
>TRBJ1-5|TRBD1|TRBV7-8|15|NA
TGTGCCAGCAGTTTCACCGAGGGGGCAGGGCAGCCCCAGCATTTT
CASSFTEGAGQPQHF
>TRBJ1-5|NA|TRBV19|14|many
TGTGCCAGTAGTATAGATTGGGGAAATCAGCCCCAGCATTTT
CASSIDWGNQPQHF
>TRBJ2-2|NA|TRBV5-1|16|NA
TGCGCCAGCAGCTCGGGTCGGGCAGGTTACACCGGGGAGCTGTTTTTT
CASSSGRAGYTGELFF
>TRBJ2-2|TRBD1|TRBV7-9|17|NA
TGTGCCAGCAGCTTTCCCATGAGGGACAGGGACACCGGGGAGCTGTTTTTT
CASSFPMRDRDTGELFF
>TRBJ1-1|TRBD1|TRBV11-3|16|few
TGTGCCAGCAACGCCGGGACAGGGCTTTATATCACTGAAGCTTTCTTT
CASNAGTGLYITEAFF
>TRBJ2-7|NA|TRBV15|18|NA
TGTGCCACCAGCGGAGATCCTCAGAATGGCCTAGTCCGCTACGAGCAGTACTTC
CATSGDPQNGLVRYEQYF
>TRBJ2-7|TRBD2|TRBV7-2|15|NA
TGTGCCAGCAGCATGACTAGCGGGAACTCCTACGAGCAGTACTTC
CASSMTSGNSYEQYF
>TRBJ2-7|NA|TRBV5-1|14|NA
TGCGCCAGCAGCTCCCGGGCCCTTGAAGGCGAGCAGTACTTC
CASSSRALEGEQYF
>TRBJ1-5|NA|TRBV29-1|12|NA
TGCAGCGGCCTGGGGTTGTATCAGCCCCAGCATTTT
CSGLGLYQPQHF
>TRBJ2-5|TRBD2|TRBV7-9|14|few
TGTGCCAGCAGCCCGACTAGCGCACAAGAGACCCAGTACTTC
CASSPTSAQETQYF
>TRBJ1-5|NA|TRBV2|15|NA
TGTGCCAGCAGTCGGACAGCTGATAGCAATCAGCCCCAGCATTTT
CASSRTADSNQPQHF
>TRBJ1-3|NA|TRBV7-2|15|NA
TGTGCCAGCAGCATCCAGGCCGGGAATGAAAACACCATATATTTT
CASSIQAGNENTIYF
>TRBJ1-5|TRBD1|TRBV2|15|many
TGTGCCAGCACCGAGAATCCGACAGGGGATCAGCCCCAGCATTTT
CASTENPTGDQPQHF
>TRBJ2-2|NA|TRBV20-1|12|few
TGCAGTGCTCGCTATATGGGCGGGGAGCTGTTTTTT
CSARYMGGELFF
>TRBJ1-2|TRBD1|TRBV12-3/TRBV12-4|15|many
TGTGCCAGCAGTTCCCCCGGACAGGCTAACTATGGCTACACCTTC
CASSSPGQANYGYTF
>TRBJ2-5|NA|TRBV5-1|14|NA
TGCGCCAGCAGCTTGGACTACCCGAAAGAGACCCAGTACTTC
CASSLDYPKETQYF
>TRBJ2-7|NA|TRBV29-1|14|many
TGCAGCGTGGAGGGGGGAACTAATCCCTACGAGCAGTACTTC
CSVEGGTNPYEQYF
>TRBJ2-5|NA|TRBV7-9|15|once
TGTGCCAGCAGTTTCACGTGGGTTTCCCAAGAGACCCAGTACTTC
CASSFTWVSQETQYF
>TRBJ1-2|TRBD1|TRBV9|15|few
TGTGCCAGCAGCGTAGAGGGACAGGGTATCTATGGCTACACCTTC
CASSVEGQGIYGYTF
>TRBJ2-7|TRBD2|TRBV7-9|14|NA
TGTGCCAGCAGCCGGGGACTAGCGGTCTACGAGCAGTACTTC
CASSRGLAVYEQYF
>TRBJ1-3|NA|TRBV29-1|14|many
TGCAGCGTTGAGACCGGGACGACAGGAAACACCATATATTTT
CSVETGTTGNTIYF
>TRBJ1-2|NA|TRBV20-1|14|NA
TGCAGTGCTAGAGGGACTAATTCAGTTTATGGCTACACCTTC
CSARGTNSVYGYTF
>TRBJ1-2|NA|TRBV4-1|14|NA
TGCGCCAGCAGCCAACCTACAGGTGAGGGTGGCTACACCTTC
CASSQPTGEGGYTF
>TRBJ1-2|NA|TRBV20-1|8|many
TGCAGTGCTAATGGCTACACCTTC
CSANGYTF
>TRBJ1-2|NA|TRBV7-2|13|NA
TGTGCCAGCAGCTTAGGGATAAACTATGGCTACACCTTC
CASSLGINYGYTF
>TRBJ2-7|NA|TRBV4-1|18|NA
TGCGCCAGCAGGGGGGCCTCGAGCGGGCTCGGAGGGTTATCCGAGCAGTACTTC
CASRGASSGLGGLSEQYF
>TRBJ1-2|TRBD1|TRBV29-1|12|NA
TGCAGCATTACAGGGGCGCCCTATGGCTACACCTTC
CSITGAPYGYTF
>TRBJ1-2|NA|TRBV20-1|13|NA
TGCAGCGTTGAAAAGGAGGGGTTTTATGGCTACACCTTC
CSVEKEGFYGYTF
>TRBJ1-1|NA|TRBV5-1|15|NA
TGCGCCAGCATAAAACGTACCGAGTTGAACACTGAAGCTTTCTTT
CASIKRTELNTEAFF
>TRBJ1-4|NA|TRBV7-8|15|many
TGTGCCAGCAGTTTTGGTCCGTACAACGGTGAAAAACTGTTTTTT
CASSFGPYNGEKLFF
>TRBJ2-7|TRBD2|TRBV7-2|15|NA
TGTGCCAGCAGCCAAGATGAGACTAGCGGGTACGAGCAGTACTTC
CASSQDETSGYEQYF
>TRBJ2-7|TRBD1|TRBV7-3|14|few
TGTGCCAGCAGCTCGGACAGGGGCTACTACGAGCAGTACTTC
CASSSDRGYYEQYF
>TRBJ1-6|NA|TRBV9|16|NA
TGTGCCAGCAGCCAAGTACGCCCTGCTGGGAATTCACCCCTCCACTTT
CASSQVRPAGNSPLHF
>TRBJ2-5|TRBD2|TRBV7-2|16|few
TGTGCCAGCAGCTTACTAGCGGGGGCGCAAACAGCGACCCAGTACTTC
CASSLLAGAQTATQYF
>TRBJ1-5|TRBD1|TRBV7-8|18|NA
TGTGCCAGCAGCTCCCAGGACAGGAGAATCTATAGCAATCAGCCCCAGCATTTT
CASSSQDRRIYSNQPQHF
>TRBJ2-5|NA|TRBV15|16|many
TGTGCCACCAGCTCGTTCTCCAGCGGGCTCGGCGAGACCCAGTACTTC
CATSSFSSGLGETQYF
>TRBJ1-5|NA|TRBV20-1|15|many
TGCAGTGCCGCTAGGGCCCAGGGCGAAAATCAGCCCCAGCATTTT
CSAARAQGENQPQHF
>TRBJ2-7|TRBD2|TRBV2|13|many
TGTGCCAGCAGTGCTTGGGGAGGGTACGAGCAGTACTTC
CASSAWGGYEQYF
>TRBJ1-2|NA|TRBV19|16|many
TGTGCCAGTAGTCCGTTGTTTTTCGGGGATGGATATGGCTACACCTTC
CASSPLFFGDGYGYTF
>TRBJ1-2|NA|TRBV11-1|17|NA
TGTGCCAGCAGCCAAGCAAGCCCCGGGGATGCTAACTATGGCTACACCTTC
CASSQASPGDANYGYTF
>TRBJ2-7|NA|TRBV2|10|many
TGTGCCAGCAGGGGGCAAGGGCAGTACTTC
CASRGQGQYF
>TRBJ1-2|TRBD1|TRBV29-1|13|NA
TGCAGCGTCCTAACAGGGACAGACTATGGCTACACCTTC
CSVLTGTDYGYTF
>TRBJ2-7|NA|TRBV4-1|14|NA
TGCGCCAGCAGCCAAGCTCAGGGTTATCTCGAGCAGTACTTC
CASSQAQGYLEQYF
>TRBJ1-3|NA|TRBV12-3/TRBV12-4|14|many
TGTGCCAGCAGCTTAGGACACTCTGGAAACACCATATATTTT
CASSLGHSGNTIYF
>TRBJ1-5|NA|TRBV12-3/TRBV12-4|13|NA
TGTGCCAGCAGTCCTGGGTACTCCCAGCCCCAGCATTTT
CASSPGYSQPQHF
>TRBJ1-2|NA|TRBV7-6|15|many
TGTGCCAGCAGCCGAGGGTCACAGCCGGTCTATGGCTACACCTTC
CASSRGSQPVYGYTF
>TRBJ1-1|NA|TRBV7-2|16|NA
TGTGCCAGCAGCCAGCCCCTCAGGGGATCCAACACTGAAGCTTTCTTT
CASSQPLRGSNTEAFF